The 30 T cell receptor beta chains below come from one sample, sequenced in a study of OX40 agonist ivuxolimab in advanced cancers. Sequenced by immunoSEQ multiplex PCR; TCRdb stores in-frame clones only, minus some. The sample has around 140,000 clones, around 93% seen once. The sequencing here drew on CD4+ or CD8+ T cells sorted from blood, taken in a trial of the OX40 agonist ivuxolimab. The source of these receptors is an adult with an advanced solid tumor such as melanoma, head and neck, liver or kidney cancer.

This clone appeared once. The CDR3 here is CASSDDGGAGETQYF. The CDR3, as DNA: TGTGCCAGCAGCGACGACGGGGGGGCCGGAGAGACCCAGTACTTC. The chain is built from TRBV9 and TRBJ2-5; TRBD2 matches 8 bases. Germline values: CDR1 SGDLS, CDR2 YYNGEE. The CDR3 is 15 residues long. The J segment lost 4 bases and the V segment lost 3 bases, leaving 8 bases of the junction unmatched.

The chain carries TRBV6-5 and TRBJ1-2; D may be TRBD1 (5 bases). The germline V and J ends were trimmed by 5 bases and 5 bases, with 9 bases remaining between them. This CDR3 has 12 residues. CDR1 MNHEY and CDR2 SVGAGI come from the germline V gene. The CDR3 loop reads CASSPGGYGYTF. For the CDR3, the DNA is TGTGCCAGCAGTCCCGGGGGTTATGGCTACACCTTC.

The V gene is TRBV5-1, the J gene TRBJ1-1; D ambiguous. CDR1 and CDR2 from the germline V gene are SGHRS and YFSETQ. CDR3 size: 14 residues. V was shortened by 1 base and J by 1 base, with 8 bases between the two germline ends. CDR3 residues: CASSLNRPNTEAFF. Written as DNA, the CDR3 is TGCGCCAGCAGCTTGAACAGACCGAACACTGAAGCTTTCTTT.

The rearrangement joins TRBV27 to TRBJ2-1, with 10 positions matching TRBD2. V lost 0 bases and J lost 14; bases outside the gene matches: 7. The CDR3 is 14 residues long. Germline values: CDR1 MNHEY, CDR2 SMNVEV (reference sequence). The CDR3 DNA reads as TGTGCCAGCAGTTTATCACGTCTAGCGGGGGTCGAGTTCTTC. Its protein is CASSLSRLAGVEFF.

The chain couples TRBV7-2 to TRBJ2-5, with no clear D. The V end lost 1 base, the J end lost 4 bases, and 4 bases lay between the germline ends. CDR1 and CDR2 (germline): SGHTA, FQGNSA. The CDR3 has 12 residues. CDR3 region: CASSLVGETQYF. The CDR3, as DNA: TGTGCCAGCAGCTTAGTCGGAGAGACCCAGTACTTC.

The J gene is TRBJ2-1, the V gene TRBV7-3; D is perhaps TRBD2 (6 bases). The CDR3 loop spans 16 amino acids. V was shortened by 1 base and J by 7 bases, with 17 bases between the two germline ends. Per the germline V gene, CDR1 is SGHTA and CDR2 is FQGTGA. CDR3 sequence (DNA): TGTGCCAGCAGCTTAAGGCTGGCGGGTGGGAGGAATGAGCAGTTCTTC. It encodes CASSLRLAGGRNEQFF.

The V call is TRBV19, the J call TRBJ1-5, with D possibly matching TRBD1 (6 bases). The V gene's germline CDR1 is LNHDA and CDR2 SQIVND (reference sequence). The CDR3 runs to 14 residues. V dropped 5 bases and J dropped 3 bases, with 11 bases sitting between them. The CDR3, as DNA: TGTGCCAGTAGTGTGGACAGCCTCAATCAGCCCCAGCATTTT. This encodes CASSVDSLNQPQHF.

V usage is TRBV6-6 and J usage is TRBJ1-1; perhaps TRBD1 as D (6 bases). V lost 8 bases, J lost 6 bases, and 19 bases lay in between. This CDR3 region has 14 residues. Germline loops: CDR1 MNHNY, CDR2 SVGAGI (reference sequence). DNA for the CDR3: TGTGCCAGCCGATCCACAGGGCCTAACGCTGAAGCTTTCTTT. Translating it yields CASRSTGPNAEAFF.

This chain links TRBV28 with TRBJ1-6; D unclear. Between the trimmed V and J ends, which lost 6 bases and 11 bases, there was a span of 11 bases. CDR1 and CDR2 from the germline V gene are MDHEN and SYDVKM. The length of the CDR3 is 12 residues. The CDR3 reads CASRKRATPLHF. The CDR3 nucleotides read TGTGCCAGCAGGAAAAGGGCGACACCCCTCCACTTT.

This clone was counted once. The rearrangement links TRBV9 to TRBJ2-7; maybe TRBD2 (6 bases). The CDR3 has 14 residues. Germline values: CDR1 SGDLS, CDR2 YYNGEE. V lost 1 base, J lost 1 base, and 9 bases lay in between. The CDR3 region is CASSVTGRSYEQYF. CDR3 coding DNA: TGTGCCAGCAGCGTAACCGGGAGATCCTACGAGCAGTACTTC.

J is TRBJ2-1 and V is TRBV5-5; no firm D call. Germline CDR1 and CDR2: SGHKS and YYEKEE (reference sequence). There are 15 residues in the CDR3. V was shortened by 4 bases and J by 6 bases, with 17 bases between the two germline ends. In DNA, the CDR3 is TGTGCCAGCAGCCTCCTACACCTGACTGCCAATGAGCAGTTCTTC. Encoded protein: CASSLLHLTANEQFF. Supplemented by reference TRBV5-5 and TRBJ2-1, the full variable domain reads DAGVTQSPTHLIKTRGQQVTLRCSPISGHKSVSWYQQVLGQGPQFIFQYYEKEERGRGNFPDRFSARQFPNYSSELNVNALLLGDSALYLCASSLLHLTANEQFFGPGTRLTVL.

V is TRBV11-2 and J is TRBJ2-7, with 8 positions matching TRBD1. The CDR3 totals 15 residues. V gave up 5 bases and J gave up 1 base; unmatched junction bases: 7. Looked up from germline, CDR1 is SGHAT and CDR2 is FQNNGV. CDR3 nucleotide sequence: TGTGCCAGCAGCCAACCGGGACAGGCTTCCTACGAGCAGTACTTC. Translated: CASSQPGQASYEQYF. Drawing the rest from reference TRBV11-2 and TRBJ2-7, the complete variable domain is EAGVAQSPRYKIIEKRQSVAFWCNPISGHATLYWYQQILGQGPKLLIQFQNNGVVDDSQLPKDRFSAERLKGVDSTLKIQPAKLEDSAVYLCASSQPGQASYEQYFGPGTRLTVT.

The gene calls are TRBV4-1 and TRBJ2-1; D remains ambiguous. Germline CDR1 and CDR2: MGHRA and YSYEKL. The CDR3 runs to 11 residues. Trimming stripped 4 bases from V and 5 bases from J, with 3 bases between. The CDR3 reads CASSRNNEQFF. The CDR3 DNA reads TGCGCCAGCAGCCGGAACAATGAGCAGTTCTTC.

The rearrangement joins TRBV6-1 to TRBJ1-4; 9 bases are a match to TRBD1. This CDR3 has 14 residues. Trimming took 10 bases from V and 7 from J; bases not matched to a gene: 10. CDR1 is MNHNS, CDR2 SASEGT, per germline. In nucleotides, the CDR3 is TGTGCCATCACAGGGGGCGCGGGACGTGAAAAACTGTTTTTT. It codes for CAITGGAGREKLFF.

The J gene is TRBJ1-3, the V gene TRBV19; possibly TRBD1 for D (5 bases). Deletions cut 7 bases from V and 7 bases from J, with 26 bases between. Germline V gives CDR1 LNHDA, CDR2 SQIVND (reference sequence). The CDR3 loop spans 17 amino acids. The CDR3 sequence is CASTRPGDYTMGNTIYF. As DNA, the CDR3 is TGTGCCAGTACCCGACCCGGGGACTACACCATGGGGAACACCATATATTTT.

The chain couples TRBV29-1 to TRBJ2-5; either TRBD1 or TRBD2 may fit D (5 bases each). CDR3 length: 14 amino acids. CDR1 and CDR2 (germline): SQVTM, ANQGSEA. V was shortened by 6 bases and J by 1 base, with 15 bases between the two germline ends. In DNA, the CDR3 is TGCAGCGTAGCCGGGACCCAGAGCCAAGAGACCCAGTACTTC. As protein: CSVAGTQSQETQYF. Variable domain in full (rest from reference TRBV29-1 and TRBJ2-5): SAVISQKPSRDICQRGTSLTIQCQVDSQVTMMFWYRQQPGQSLTLIATANQGSEATYESGFVIDKFPISRPNLTFSTLTVSNMSPEDSSIYLCSVAGTQSQETQYFGPGTRLLVL.

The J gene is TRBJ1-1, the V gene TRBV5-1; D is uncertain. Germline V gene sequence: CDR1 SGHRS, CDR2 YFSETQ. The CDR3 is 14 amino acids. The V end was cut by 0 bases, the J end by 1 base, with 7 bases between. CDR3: CASSLEGGNTEAFF. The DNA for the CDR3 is TGCGCCAGCAGCTTGGAGGGCGGGAACACTGAAGCTTTCTTT.

The CDR3 is CASSLYDSNTEAFF. DNA of the CDR3: TGCGCCAGCAGCCTCTACGACAGCAACACTGAAGCTTTCTTT. The chain carries TRBV5-1 and TRBJ1-1, with D tentatively TRBD1 (5 bases). CDR3 size: 14 residues. V was cut by 4 bases and J by 2 bases, with 12 bases left in between. CDR1 is SGHRS, CDR2 YFSETQ, per germline.

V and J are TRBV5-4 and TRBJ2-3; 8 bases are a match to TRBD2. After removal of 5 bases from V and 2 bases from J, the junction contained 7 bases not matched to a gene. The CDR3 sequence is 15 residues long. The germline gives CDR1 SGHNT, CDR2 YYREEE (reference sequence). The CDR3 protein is CASRYSGTPTDTQYF. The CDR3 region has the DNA TGTGCCAGCAGGTATAGCGGGACCCCCACAGATACGCAGTATTTT. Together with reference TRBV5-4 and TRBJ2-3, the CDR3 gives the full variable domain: ETGVTQSPTHLIKTRGQQVTLRCSSQSGHNTVSWYQQALGQGPQFIFQYYREEENGRGNFPPRFSGLQFPNYSSELNVNALELDDSALYLCASRYSGTPTDTQYFGPGTRLTVL.

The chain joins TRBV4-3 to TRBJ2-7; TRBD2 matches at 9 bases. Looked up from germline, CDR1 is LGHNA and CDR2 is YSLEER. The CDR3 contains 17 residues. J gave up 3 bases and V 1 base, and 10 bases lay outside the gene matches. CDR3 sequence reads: CASSQGTAGGLVYEQYF. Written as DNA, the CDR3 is TGCGCCAGCAGCCAAGGGACAGCGGGGGGCCTGGTCTACGAGCAGTACTTC.

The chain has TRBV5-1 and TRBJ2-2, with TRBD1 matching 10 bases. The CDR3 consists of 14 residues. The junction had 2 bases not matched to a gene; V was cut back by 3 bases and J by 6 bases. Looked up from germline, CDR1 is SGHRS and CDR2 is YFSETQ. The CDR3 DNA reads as TGCGCCAGCAGCTGGACAGGGGGGGCCGGGGAGCTGTTTTTT. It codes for CASSWTGGAGELFF. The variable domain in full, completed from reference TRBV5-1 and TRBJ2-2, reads KAGVTQTPRYLIKTRGQQVTLSCSPISGHRSVSWYQQTPGQGLQFLFEYFSETQRNKGNFPGRFSGRQFSNSRSEMNVSTLELGDSALYLCASSWTGGAGELFFGEGSRLTVL.

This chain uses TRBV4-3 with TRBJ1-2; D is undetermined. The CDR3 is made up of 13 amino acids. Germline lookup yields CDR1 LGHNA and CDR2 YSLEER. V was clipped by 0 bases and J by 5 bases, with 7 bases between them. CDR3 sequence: CASSQEWLYGYTF. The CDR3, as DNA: TGCGCCAGCAGCCAAGAGTGGCTTTATGGCTACACCTTC.

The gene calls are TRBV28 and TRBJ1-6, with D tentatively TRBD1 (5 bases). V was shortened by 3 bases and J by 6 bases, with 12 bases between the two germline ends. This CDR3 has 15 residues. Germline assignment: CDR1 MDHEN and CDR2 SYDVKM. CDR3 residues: CASSLSGRVNSPLHF. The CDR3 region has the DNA TGTGCCAGCAGTTTGTCCGGCAGGGTTAATTCACCCCTCCACTTT.

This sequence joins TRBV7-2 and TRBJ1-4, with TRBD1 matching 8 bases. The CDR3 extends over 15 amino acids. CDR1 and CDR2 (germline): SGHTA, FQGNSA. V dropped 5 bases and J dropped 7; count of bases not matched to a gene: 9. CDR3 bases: TGTGCCAGCAGCCCCCGGACAGGGACGGGTGAAAAACTGTTTTTT. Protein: CASSPRTGTGEKLFF.

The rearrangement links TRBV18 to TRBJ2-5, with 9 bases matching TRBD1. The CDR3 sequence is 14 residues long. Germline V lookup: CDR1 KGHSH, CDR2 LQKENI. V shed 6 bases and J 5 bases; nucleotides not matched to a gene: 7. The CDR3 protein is CASSPGQGTETQYF. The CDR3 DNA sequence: TGTGCCAGCTCGCCGGGACAGGGAACCGAGACCCAGTACTTC.

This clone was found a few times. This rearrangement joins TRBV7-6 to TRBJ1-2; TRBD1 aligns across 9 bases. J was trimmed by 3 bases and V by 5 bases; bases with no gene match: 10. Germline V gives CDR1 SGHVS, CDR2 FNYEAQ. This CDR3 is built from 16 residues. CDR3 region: CASSPKQGAVDYGYTF. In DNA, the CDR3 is TGTGCCAGCAGCCCGAAACAGGGGGCCGTTGACTATGGCTACACCTTC.

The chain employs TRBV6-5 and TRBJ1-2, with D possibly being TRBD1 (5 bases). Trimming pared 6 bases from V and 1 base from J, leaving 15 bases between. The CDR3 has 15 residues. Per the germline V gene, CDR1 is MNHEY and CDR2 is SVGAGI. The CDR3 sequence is CASSYLGTVNYGYTF. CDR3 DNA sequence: TGTGCCAGCAGCTACCTTGGGACGGTTAACTATGGCTACACCTTC.

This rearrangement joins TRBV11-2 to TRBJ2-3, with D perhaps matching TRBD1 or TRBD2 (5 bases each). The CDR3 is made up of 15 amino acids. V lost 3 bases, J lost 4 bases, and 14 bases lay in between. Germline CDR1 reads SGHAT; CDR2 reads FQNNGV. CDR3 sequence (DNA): TGTGCCAGCAGCTTCGGGCGAGTGGGGGCAGATACGCAGTATTTT. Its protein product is CASSFGRVGADTQYF.

The CDR3: CASSLGTSIYEQYF. CDR3 DNA: TGTGCCAGCAGCTTAGGGACTAGCATCTACGAGCAGTACTTC. V is TRBV7-2 and J is TRBJ2-7, with 8 bases lining up with TRBD2. The CDR3 totals 14 residues. The V gene end was trimmed by 1 base and the J gene end by 3 bases; junction bases not matched to a gene: 2. Germline-derived CDR1 and CDR2 are SGHTA and FQGNSA.

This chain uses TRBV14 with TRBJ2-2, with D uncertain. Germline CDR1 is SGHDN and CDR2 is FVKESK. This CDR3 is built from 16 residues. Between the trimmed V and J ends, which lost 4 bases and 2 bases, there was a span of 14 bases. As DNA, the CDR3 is TGTGCCAGCAGCCTCTTTCGCGCACTTAACACCGGGGAGCTGTTTTTT. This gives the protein CASSLFRALNTGELFF.